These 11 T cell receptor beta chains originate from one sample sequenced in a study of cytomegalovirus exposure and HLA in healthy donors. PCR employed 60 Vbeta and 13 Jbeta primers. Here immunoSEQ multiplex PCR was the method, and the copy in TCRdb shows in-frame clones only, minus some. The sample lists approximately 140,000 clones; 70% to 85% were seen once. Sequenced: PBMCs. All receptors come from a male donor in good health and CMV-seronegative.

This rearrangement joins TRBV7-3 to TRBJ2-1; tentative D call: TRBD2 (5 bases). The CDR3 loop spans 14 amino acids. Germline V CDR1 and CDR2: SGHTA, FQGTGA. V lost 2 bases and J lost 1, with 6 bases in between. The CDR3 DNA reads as TGTGCCAGCAGCTTAGAGGGTTCCTACAATGAGCAGTTCTTC. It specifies CASSLEGSYNEQFF.

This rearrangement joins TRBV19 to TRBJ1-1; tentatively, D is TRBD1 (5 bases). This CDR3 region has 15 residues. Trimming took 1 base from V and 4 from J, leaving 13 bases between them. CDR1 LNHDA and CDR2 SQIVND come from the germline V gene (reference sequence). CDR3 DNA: TGTGCCAGTAGTATAGGGGGGGAGTCAACCACTGAAGCTTTCTTT. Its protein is CASSIGGESTTEAFF. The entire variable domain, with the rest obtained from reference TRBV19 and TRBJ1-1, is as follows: DGGITQSPKYLFRKEGQNVTLSCEQNLNHDAMYWYRQDPGQGLRLIYYSQIVNDFQKGDIAEGYSVSREKKESFPLTVTSAQKNPTAFYLCASSIGGESTTEAFFGQGTRLTVV.

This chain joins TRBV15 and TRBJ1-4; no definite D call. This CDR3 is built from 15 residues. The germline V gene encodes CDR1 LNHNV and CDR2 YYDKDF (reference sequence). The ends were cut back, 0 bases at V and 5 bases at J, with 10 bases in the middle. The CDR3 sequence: CATSRDIGGNEKLFF. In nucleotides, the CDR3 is TGTGCCACCAGCAGAGATATAGGAGGAAATGAAAAACTGTTTTTT.

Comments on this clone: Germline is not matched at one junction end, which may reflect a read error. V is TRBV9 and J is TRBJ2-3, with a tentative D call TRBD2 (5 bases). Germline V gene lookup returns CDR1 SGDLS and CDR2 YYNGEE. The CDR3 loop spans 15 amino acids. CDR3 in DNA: TGTGCCAGCAGCGTAGGAGCGGCCAGCACAGATGCGCAGTATTTT. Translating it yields CASSVGAASTDAQYF.

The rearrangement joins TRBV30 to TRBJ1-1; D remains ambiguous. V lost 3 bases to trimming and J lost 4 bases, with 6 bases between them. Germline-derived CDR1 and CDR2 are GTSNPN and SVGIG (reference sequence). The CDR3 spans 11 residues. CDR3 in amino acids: CAWSYSTEAFF. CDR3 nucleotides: TGTGCCTGGAGCTATAGCACTGAAGCTTTCTTT.

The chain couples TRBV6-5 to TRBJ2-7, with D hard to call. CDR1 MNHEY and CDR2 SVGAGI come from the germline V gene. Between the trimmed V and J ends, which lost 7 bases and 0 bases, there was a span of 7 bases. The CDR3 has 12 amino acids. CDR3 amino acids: CASMGDSYEQYF. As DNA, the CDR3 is TGTGCCAGCATGGGCGACTCCTACGAGCAGTACTTC.

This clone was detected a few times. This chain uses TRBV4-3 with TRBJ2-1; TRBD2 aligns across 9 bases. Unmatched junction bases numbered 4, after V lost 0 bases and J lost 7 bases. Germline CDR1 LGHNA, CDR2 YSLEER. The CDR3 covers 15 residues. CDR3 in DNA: TGCGCCAGCAGCCAAGATGCGGGAGGGGGAAATGAGCAGTTCTTC. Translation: CASSQDAGGGNEQFF.

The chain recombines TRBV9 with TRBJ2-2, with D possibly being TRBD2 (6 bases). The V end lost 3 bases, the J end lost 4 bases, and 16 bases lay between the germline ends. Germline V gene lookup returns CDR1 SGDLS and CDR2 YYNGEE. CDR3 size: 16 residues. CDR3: CASSEWQEGSTGELFF. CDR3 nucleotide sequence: TGTGCCAGCAGCGAATGGCAGGAGGGGAGCACCGGGGAGCTGTTTTTT.

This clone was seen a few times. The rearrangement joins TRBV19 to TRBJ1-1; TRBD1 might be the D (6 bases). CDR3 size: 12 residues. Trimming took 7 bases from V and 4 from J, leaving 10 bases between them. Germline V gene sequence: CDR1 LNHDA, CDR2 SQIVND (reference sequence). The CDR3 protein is CASKTGSTEAFF. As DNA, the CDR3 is TGTGCCAGTAAAACAGGGAGCACTGAAGCTTTCTTT.

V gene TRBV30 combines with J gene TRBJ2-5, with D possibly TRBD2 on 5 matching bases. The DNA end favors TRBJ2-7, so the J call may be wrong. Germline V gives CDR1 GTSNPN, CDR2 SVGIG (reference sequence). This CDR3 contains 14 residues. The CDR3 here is CAWSVSDSSYEQYF. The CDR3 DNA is TGTGCCTGGAGTGTCTCGGACTCATCCTACGAGCAGTACTTC.

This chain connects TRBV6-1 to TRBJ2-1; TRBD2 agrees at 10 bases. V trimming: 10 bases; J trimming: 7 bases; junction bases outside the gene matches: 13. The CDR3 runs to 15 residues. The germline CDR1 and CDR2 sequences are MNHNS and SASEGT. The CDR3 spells CATHQELAGANEQFF. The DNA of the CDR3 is TGTGCCACCCATCAGGAGCTAGCGGGAGCGAATGAGCAGTTCTTC.